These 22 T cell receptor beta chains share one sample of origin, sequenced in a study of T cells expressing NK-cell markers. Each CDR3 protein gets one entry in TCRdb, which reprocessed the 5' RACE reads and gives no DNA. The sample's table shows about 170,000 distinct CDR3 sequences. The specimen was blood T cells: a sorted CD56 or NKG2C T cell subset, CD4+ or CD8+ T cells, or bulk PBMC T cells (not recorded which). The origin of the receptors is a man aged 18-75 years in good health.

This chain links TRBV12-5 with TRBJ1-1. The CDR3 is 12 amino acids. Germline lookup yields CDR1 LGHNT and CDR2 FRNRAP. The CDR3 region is CASAVSRVEAFF.

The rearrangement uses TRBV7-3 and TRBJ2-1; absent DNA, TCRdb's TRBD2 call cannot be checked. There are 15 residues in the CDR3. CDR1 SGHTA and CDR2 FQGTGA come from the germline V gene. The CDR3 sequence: CASSPLAGGPNEQFF.

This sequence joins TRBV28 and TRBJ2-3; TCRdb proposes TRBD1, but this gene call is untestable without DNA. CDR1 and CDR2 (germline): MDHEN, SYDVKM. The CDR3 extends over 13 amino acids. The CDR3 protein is CASSQGVTDTQYF.

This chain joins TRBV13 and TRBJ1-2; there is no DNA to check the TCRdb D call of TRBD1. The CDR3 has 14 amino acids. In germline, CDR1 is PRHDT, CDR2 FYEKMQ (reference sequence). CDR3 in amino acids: CASSFDRSNYGYTF.

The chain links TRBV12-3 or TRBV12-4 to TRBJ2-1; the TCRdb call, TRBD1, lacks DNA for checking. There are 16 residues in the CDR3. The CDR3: CASSVEAGQGYDEQFF.

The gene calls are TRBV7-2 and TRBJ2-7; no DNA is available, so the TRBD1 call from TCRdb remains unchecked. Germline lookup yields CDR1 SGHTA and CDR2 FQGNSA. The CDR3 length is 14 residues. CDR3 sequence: CASSFTGGGYEQYF.

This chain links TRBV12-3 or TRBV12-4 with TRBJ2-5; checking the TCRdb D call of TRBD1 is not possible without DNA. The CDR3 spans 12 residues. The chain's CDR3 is CASSTGGETQYF.

This CDR3 is CASSSIYGGQSYEQYF. The chain has TRBV13 and TRBJ2-7; with no DNA, the TCRdb D assignment of TRBD1 cannot be verified. CDR3 length: 16 amino acids. The V gene's germline CDR1 is PRHDT and CDR2 FYEKMQ (reference sequence). The variable domain in full, with the rest retrieved from reference TRBV13 and TRBJ2-7, is AAGVIQSPRHLIKEKRETATLKCYPIPRHDTVYWYQQGPGQDPQFLISFYEKMQSDKGSIPDRFSAQQFSDYHSELNMSSLELGDSALYFCASSSIYGGQSYEQYFGPGTRLTVT.

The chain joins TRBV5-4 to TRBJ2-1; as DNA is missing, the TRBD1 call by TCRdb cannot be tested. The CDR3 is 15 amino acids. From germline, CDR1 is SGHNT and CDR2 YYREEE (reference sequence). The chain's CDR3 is CASSLDLWTGVEQFF.

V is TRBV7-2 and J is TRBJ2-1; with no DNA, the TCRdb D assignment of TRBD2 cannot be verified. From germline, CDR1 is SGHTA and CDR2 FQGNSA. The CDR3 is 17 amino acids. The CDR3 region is CASSQRTSGGSWNEQFF.

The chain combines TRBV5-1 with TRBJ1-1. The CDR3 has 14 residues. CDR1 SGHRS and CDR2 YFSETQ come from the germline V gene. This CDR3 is CASRAEARNTEAFF.

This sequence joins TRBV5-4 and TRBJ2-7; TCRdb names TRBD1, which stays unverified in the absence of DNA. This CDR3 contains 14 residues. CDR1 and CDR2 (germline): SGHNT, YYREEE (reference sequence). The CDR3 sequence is CASSLGRDAYEQYF.

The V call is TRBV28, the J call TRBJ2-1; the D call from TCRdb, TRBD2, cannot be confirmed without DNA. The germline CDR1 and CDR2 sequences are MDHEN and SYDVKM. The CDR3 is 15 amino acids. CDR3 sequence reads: CASSLRAAYYNEQFF. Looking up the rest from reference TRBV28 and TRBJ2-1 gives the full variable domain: DVKVTQSSRYLVKRTGEKVFLECVQDMDHENMFWYRQDPGLGLRLIYFSYDVKMKEKGDIPEGYSVSREKKERFSLILESASTNQTSMYLCASSLRAAYYNEQFFGPGTRLTVL.

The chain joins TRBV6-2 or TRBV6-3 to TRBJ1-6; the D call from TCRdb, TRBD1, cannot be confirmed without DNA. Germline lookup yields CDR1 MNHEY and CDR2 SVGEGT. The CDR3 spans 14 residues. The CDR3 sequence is CASSYDREISPLHF.

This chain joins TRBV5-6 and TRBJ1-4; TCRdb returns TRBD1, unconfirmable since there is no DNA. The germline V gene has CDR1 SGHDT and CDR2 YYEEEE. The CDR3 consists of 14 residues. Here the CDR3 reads CASSSGTANEKLFF.

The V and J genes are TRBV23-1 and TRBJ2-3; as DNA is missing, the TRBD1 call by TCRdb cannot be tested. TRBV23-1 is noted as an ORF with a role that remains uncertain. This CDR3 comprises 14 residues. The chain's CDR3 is CASIMTGGSDTQYF.

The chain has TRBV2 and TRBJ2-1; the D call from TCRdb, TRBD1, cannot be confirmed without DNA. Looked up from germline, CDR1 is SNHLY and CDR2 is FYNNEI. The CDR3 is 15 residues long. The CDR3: CASSATGVSYNEQFF.

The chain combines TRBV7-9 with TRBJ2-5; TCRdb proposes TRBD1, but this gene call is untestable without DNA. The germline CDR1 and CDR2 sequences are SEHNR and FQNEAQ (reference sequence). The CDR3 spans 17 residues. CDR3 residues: CASSSPGQGDLFETQYF.

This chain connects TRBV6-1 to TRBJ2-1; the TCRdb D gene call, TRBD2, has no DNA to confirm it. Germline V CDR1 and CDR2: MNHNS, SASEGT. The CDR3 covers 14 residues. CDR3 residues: CASNRGYPDNEQFF.

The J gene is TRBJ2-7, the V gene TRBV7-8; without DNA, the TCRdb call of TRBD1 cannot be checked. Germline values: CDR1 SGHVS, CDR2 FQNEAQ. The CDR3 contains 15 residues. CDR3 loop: CASSLARWGRYEQYF.

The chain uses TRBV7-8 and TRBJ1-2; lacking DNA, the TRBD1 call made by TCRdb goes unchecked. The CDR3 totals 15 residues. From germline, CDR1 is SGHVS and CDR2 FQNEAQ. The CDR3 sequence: CASSLTRTDSEGYTF.

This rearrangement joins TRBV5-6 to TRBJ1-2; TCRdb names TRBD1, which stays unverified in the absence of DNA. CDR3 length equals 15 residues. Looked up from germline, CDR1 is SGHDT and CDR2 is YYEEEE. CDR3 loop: CASSRRDAGPYGYTF.